The T cell receptor beta chain under discussion was sequenced for a study of long-term antiretroviral therapy in people with HIV. Study-wide context: Earliest sampling preceded the 2015 immediate-ART recommendation by about a decade.

Every single participant having HIV got treatment inside the United States. To note about this clone: Its antigen is unknown.

From germline, CDR1 is SQVTM and CDR2 ANQGSEA. Trimming left V 5 bases short and J 7 bases short, with 20 bases between. The CDR3 contains 14 residues. A v3.0 immunoSEQ assay was performed at survey level. The protocol was immunoSEQ multiplex PCR, while the TCRdb copy is restricted to in-frame clones and leaves out a portion. Among fewer than 40,000 clones listed, 80% to 90% were seen once. General study findings and limits: There were no data on ART adherence, viral resistance or therapy changes, a gap that limits inferences about post-ART repertoire changes.

V usage is TRBV29-1 and J usage is TRBJ1-2; perhaps TRBD1 as D (5 bases). Material: unsorted PBMCs, obtained 1.2 years after starting antiretroviral therapy. The TCR originated in a woman aged 50 to 65 with HIV. CDR3 sequence: CSVTKSAGRSGYTF. DNA for the CDR3: TGCAGCGTTACAAAGAGTGCAGGGAGGAGTGGCTACACCTTC.